The present T cell receptor beta chain was sequenced within a study of response to subunit inactivated influenza vaccine. Notes on the study in general: Authors suggested seasonal influenza vaccinations each recruit few new T cells.

Regarding this clonotype: The antigen is unknown.

The V gene's germline CDR1 is MGHDK and CDR2 SYGVNS. The V and J ends lost 0 bases and 5 bases respectively, with 13 bases between them. The CDR3 contains 15 residues. TCRdb redid the calling of the RT-PCR reads with MiXCR, one entry per CDR3 protein. The sample yields about 800,000 distinct CDR3 sequences, around 20% seen once. Sequenced material: PBMCs from blood, taken 4 to 6 days after vaccination. The TCR originated in a middle-aged man who received an inactivated influenza vaccine. The chain is built from TRBV25-1 and TRBJ2-5; no firm D call. The CDR3 DNA sequence: TGTGCCAGCAGTGAATATACCGGGTTTGGGGAGACCCAGTACTTC. It translates to CASSEYTGFGETQYF.